Shown below are 9 T cell receptor beta chains from a single sample sequenced in a study of cytomegalovirus exposure and HLA in healthy donors. Profiling relied on immunoSEQ multiplex PCR, and the TCRdb table lists in-frame clones only, not all of them. The profile shows over 150,000 clones, about 86% of them singletons. The sample was PBMCs. Receptors originate from a human donor in good health.

This clone was counted once. The chain combines TRBV5-1 with TRBJ1-2, with D hard to call. The CDR3 runs to 13 residues. The germline gives CDR1 SGHRS, CDR2 YFSETQ. Trimming cost V 1 base and J 3 bases, with 7 bases left between them. CDR3 loop: CASSLMGDYGYTF. CDR3 in DNA: TGCGCCAGCAGCTTGATGGGAGACTATGGCTACACCTTC.

This clone was observed once. J is TRBJ1-1 and V is TRBV27, with a tentative D call TRBD1 (5 bases). This CDR3 region has 14 residues. CDR1 is MNHEY and CDR2 is SMNVEV in the germline V gene (reference sequence). Trimming shortened V by 5 bases and J by 5 bases, and 15 bases separated the two germline ends. The CDR3 loop reads CASSRQLRGTEAFF. CDR3 nucleotide sequence: TGTGCCAGCAGTCGACAGTTACGGGGGACTGAAGCTTTCTTT.

The gene calls are TRBV28 and TRBJ1-4; D is undetermined. V was trimmed by 0 bases and J by 3 bases, leaving 8 bases between them. The CDR3 extends over 15 amino acids. In germline, CDR1 is MDHEN, CDR2 SYDVKM. The DNA of the CDR3 is TGTGCCAGCAGTTTATGGACACCCCCTAATGAAAAACTGTTTTTT. It specifies CASSLWTPPNEKLFF. The full variable domain, rest sourced from reference TRBV28 and TRBJ1-4, is DVKVTQSSRYLVKRTGEKVFLECVQDMDHENMFWYRQDPGLGLRLIYFSYDVKMKEKGDIPEGYSVSREKKERFSLILESASTNQTSMYLCASSLWTPPNEKLFFGSGTQLSVL.

Only a few counts were recorded for this clone. CDR3 region: CASSRDRGTGELFF. CDR3 in DNA: TGTGCCAGCAGCCGGGACAGGGGAACCGGGGAGCTGTTTTTT. The rearrangement joins TRBV7-2 to TRBJ2-2; the match to TRBD1 covers 10 bases. The CDR3 spans 14 residues. The ends lost 5 bases at V and 5 bases at J; junction bases unmatched: 2. Looked up from germline, CDR1 is SGHTA and CDR2 is FQGNSA.

This sequence joins TRBV15 and TRBJ1-6; D gene uncertain. CDR3 length equals 15 residues. Germline V gene data show CDR1 as LNHNV and CDR2 as YYDKDF (reference sequence). The germline V and J ends were trimmed by 0 bases and 5 bases, with 8 bases remaining between them. The CDR3 reads CATSRDVTDNSPLHF. In DNA, the CDR3 is TGTGCCACCAGCAGAGATGTCACAGATAATTCACCCCTCCACTTT.

V and J are TRBV5-4 and TRBJ2-3; D might be TRBD1 (5 bases). From germline, CDR1 is SGHNT and CDR2 YYREEE (reference sequence). Trimming removed 4 bases at V and 2 bases at J, with 11 bases between. The CDR3 has 14 amino acids. The CDR3 loop reads CASSADTYTDTQYF. For the CDR3, the DNA is TGTGCCAGCAGCGCGGACACGTACACAGATACGCAGTATTTT.

This chain joins TRBV28 and TRBJ2-7; 7 bases fit TRBD1. From germline, CDR1 is MDHEN and CDR2 SYDVKM. J was trimmed by 7 bases and V by 7 bases; bases with no gene match: 4. The CDR3 consists of 11 residues. CDR3 in amino acids: CASKGAREQYF. The CDR3, as DNA: TGTGCCAGCAAGGGGGCTCGGGAGCAGTACTTC. Supplemented by reference TRBV28 and TRBJ2-7, the full variable domain reads DVKVTQSSRYLVKRTGEKVFLECVQDMDHENMFWYRQDPGLGLRLIYFSYDVKMKEKGDIPEGYSVSREKKERFSLILESASTNQTSMYLCASKGAREQYFGPGTRLTVT.

V and J are TRBV29-1 and TRBJ2-6; no firm D call. This CDR3 contains 13 residues. Germline V gene sequence: CDR1 SQVTM, CDR2 ANQGSEA. Between the trimmed V and J ends, which lost 4 bases and 1 base, there was a span of 5 bases. DNA for the CDR3: TGCAGCGTTGTACAGTCTGGGGCCAACGTCCTGACTTTC. Protein sequence: CSVVQSGANVLTF. The whole variable domain, filled in from reference TRBV29-1 and TRBJ2-6, reads SAVISQKPSRDICQRGTSLTIQCQVDSQVTMMFWYRQQPGQSLTLIATANQGSEATYESGFVIDKFPISRPNLTFSTLTVSNMSPEDSSIYLCSVVQSGANVLTFGAGSRLTVL.

V gene TRBV28 combines with J gene TRBJ1-5, with D perhaps matching TRBD1 (6 bases). This CDR3 contains 13 residues. Germline V CDR1 and CDR2: MDHEN, SYDVKM. Trimming pared 6 bases from V and 5 bases from J, leaving 11 bases between. The CDR3 is CASSRQADQPQHF. The CDR3 DNA follows: TGTGCCAGCAGCCGACAGGCGGATCAGCCCCAGCATTTT.